The 4 T cell receptor beta chains below all came from one sample that was sequenced in a study of cytomegalovirus exposure and HLA in healthy donors. The PCR was carried out with 60 Vbeta primers and 13 Jbeta primers. The repertoire was sequenced with immunoSEQ multiplex PCR; TCRdb's copy has only in-frame clones and lacks some. The table lists more than 85,000 clones, roughly three fifths of them singletons. Sequencing was performed on PBMCs. The receptors come from a human donor in good health.

The V gene is TRBV27, the J gene TRBJ1-2; TRBD1 matches 7 bases. CDR3 size: 14 residues. The germline V gene has CDR1 MNHEY and CDR2 SMNVEV (reference sequence). V lost 3 bases to trimming and J lost 2 bases; unmatched junction nucleotides: 3. CDR3 region: CASSFDRVNYGYTF. The CDR3 nucleotides are TGTGCCAGCAGTTTCGACAGGGTGAACTATGGCTACACCTTC.

The chain combines TRBV7-9 with TRBJ2-1; 7 bases agree with TRBD2. Trimming at V came to 3 bases and at J to 8 bases, leaving 10 bases not matched to a gene. This CDR3 is built from 15 residues. Germline CDR1 SEHNR, CDR2 FQNEAQ (reference sequence). The CDR3 spells CASSFYAGVGDEQFF. As DNA, the CDR3 is TGTGCCAGCAGCTTTTATGCGGGAGTGGGTGATGAGCAGTTCTTC.

V usage is TRBV5-4 and J usage is TRBJ1-5, with D maybe TRBD1 (5 bases). CDR1 is SGHNT, CDR2 YYREEE, per germline (reference sequence). Trimming left V 0 bases short and J 0 bases short, with 10 bases between. CDR3 size: 16 residues. The CDR3 here is CASSLGIGDSNQPQHF. The CDR3 coding sequence is TGTGCCAGCAGCTTGGGTATAGGGGATAGCAATCAGCCCCAGCATTTT.

As concerns this clone: The same CDR3 also results from other DNA sequences found in this sample. The V gene is TRBV7-6, the J gene TRBJ1-1, with TRBD1 identical over 8 bases. This CDR3 spans 13 amino acids. After removal of 1 base from V and 5 bases from J, the junction contained 0 bases not matched to a gene. Looked up from germline, CDR1 is SGHVS and CDR2 is FNYEAQ. The CDR3 loop is CASSLDRGTEAFF. CDR3 DNA sequence: TGTGCCAGCAGCTTAGACAGGGGGACTGAAGCTTTCTTT.